One T cell receptor (beta chain) is described in this entry. In the source study's methods: Researchers report that nucleated cell counts were estimated from reference gene primer amplification. Some clones are missing from TCRdb's copy, which holds only in-frame ones; the method was immunoSEQ multiplex PCR. V, J and clone size are those of that table, while D and trimming were read from the DNA. The sample consists of approximately 100,000 clones, 84% of them appearing once. This sample stems from a study of blood T cell repertoires in COVID-19. Across the whole study: Donors in the United States, Italy and Spain gave samples during acute or convalescent COVID-19. From T cells, B-cell-depleted T cells, or PBMCs came the material, which was cDNA or gDNA.

Trimming cost V 4 bases and J 0 bases; bases outside gene matches: 4. This CDR3 is built from 18 residues. Germline V CDR1 and CDR2: LGHDT, YNNKEL (reference sequence). The sequence came from a human donor in a cohort sampled during active or convalescent COVID-19. The rearrangement joins TRBV3-1 (or the pseudogene TRBV3-2) to TRBJ1-6; 12 bases are a match to TRBD1. Sequencing was carried out using peripheral blood. The CDR3 DNA is TGTGCCAGCAGCCGGGACAGGGGGCTTCTCTCCTATAATTCACCCCTCCACTTT. Translated, it gives CASSRDRGLLSYNSPLHF.